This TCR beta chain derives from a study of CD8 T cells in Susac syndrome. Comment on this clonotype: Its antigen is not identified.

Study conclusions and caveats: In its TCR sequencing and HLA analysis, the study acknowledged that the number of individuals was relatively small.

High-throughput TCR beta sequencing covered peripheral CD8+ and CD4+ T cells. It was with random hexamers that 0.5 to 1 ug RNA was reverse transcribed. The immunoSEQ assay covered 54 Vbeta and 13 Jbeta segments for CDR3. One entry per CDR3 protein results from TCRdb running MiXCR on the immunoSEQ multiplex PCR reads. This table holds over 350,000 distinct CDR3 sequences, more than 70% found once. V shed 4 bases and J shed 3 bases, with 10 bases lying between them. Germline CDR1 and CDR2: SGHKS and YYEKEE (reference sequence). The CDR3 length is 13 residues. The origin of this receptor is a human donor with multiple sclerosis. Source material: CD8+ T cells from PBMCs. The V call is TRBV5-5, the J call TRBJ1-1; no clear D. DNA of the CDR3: TGTGCCAGCAGCCCCGCTGTGTACACTGAAGCTTTCTTT. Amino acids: CASSPAVYTEAFF.